The next 9 T cell receptor beta chains were all read from a single sample in a study of cytomegalovirus exposure and HLA in healthy donors. The PCR employed 60 Vbeta primers together with 13 Jbeta primers. Only in-frame clones appear in the TCRdb table, and some are missing; sequencing was by immunoSEQ multiplex PCR. The repertoire holds about 120,000 clones, with 80% as singletons. The sequenced material came from PBMCs. The receptors shown here come from a female donor in good health and CMV-seropositive.

This chain connects TRBV4-2 to TRBJ1-1; 8 bases are shared with TRBD1. V shed 4 bases and J 1 base; nucleotides not matched to a gene: 11. CDR3 length: 17 residues. Germline values: CDR1 LGHNA, CDR2 YNFKEQ. CDR3 in amino acids: CASSRGTTGGENTEAFF. The CDR3 bases are TGTGCCAGCAGCCGGGGTACAACAGGGGGAGAGAACACTGAAGCTTTCTTT.

The chain combines TRBV23-1 with TRBJ2-2; 12 bases align to TRBD2. TRBV23-1 is designated an ORF whose function remains uncertain. V gave up 0 bases and J gave up 1 base; unmatched junction bases: 3. This CDR3 is built from 18 residues. The CDR3 DNA reads as TGCGCCAGCAGTCAATCGTCTAGCGGGGGGGTGAACACCGGGGAGCTGTTTTTT. Translated, it gives CASSQSSSGGVNTGELFF.

This clone occurred once. This chain links TRBV4-3 with TRBJ2-7; 10 nucleotides align to TRBD1. J was trimmed by 4 bases and V by 3 bases; bases with no gene match: 6. The germline gives CDR1 LGHNA, CDR2 YSLEER. The CDR3 runs to 15 residues. CDR3 residues: CASSQGTGAGYEQYF. The CDR3 region has the DNA TGCGCCAGCAGCCAGGGGACAGGGGCGGGATACGAGCAGTACTTC.

This clone has more than one count but fewer than ten. CDR3 protein: CASSQDRQNTEAFF. In nucleotides, the CDR3 is TGCGCCAGCAGCCAAGATAGACAGAACACTGAAGCTTTCTTT. V is TRBV4-3 and J is TRBJ1-1; D remains unclear. This CDR3 comprises 14 residues. Germline values: CDR1 LGHNA, CDR2 YSLEER. V was trimmed by 0 bases and J by 1 base, leaving 6 bases between them.

V is TRBV15 and J is TRBJ2-7; 11 bases agree with TRBD1. The germline gives CDR1 LNHNV, CDR2 YYDKDF (reference sequence). The CDR3 loop spans 15 amino acids. Unmatched junction bases numbered 4, after V lost 3 bases and J lost 3 bases. The CDR3 loop is CATSRAGTGGYEQYF. The CDR3 coding sequence is TGTGCCACCAGCAGGGCCGGGACAGGGGGCTACGAGCAGTACTTC. The full variable domain, rest sourced from reference TRBV15 and TRBJ2-7, is DAMVIQNPRYQVTQFGKPVTLSCSQTLNHNVMYWYQQKSSQAPKLLFHYYDKDFNNEADTPDNFQSRRPNTSFCFLDIRSPGLGDTAMYLCATSRAGTGGYEQYFGPGTRLTVT.

The genes are TRBV7-9 and TRBJ2-7; weak D call: TRBD1 (6 bases). Trimming pared 5 bases from V and 2 bases from J, leaving 10 bases between. In germline, CDR1 is SEHNR, CDR2 FQNEAQ (reference sequence). CDR3 length: 13 amino acids. CDR3 sequence: CASSPGTPYEQYF. The DNA for the CDR3 is TGTGCCAGCAGCCCCGGGACACCCTACGAGCAGTACTTC.

This clone showed up just once. The chain has TRBV13 and TRBJ1-2; D possibly corresponds to TRBD1 (6 bases). This CDR3 has 14 amino acids. Germline CDR1 is PRHDT and CDR2 is FYEKMQ (reference sequence). Trimming removed 0 bases from V and 6 bases from J, with 11 bases in between. This CDR3 reads CASSLGTGQDGYTF. The CDR3 bases are TGTGCCAGCAGCTTAGGGACAGGTCAAGATGGCTACACCTTC.

Only one count was recorded for this clone. The genes are TRBV6-1 and TRBJ2-1; the match to TRBD1 covers 8 bases. Germline CDR1 MNHNS, CDR2 SASEGT. V was clipped by 3 bases and J by 6 bases; unmatched bases: 7. The CDR3 extends over 15 amino acids. The CDR3, as DNA: TGTGCCAGCAGTGAGGTCGGGACAGGCTTCAATGAGCAGTTCTTC. It encodes CASSEVGTGFNEQFF.

The chain joins TRBV4-2 to TRBJ1-1; TRBD1 aligns across 10 bases. Trimming at V came to 1 base and at J to 5 bases, leaving 7 bases not matched to a gene. The CDR3 loop spans 16 amino acids. CDR1 and CDR2 from the germline V gene are LGHNA and YNFKEQ. CDR3 coding DNA: TGTGCCAGCAGCCAAGTGGACAGGGGGTCTTATACTGAAGCTTTCTTT. As protein: CASSQVDRGSYTEAFF.